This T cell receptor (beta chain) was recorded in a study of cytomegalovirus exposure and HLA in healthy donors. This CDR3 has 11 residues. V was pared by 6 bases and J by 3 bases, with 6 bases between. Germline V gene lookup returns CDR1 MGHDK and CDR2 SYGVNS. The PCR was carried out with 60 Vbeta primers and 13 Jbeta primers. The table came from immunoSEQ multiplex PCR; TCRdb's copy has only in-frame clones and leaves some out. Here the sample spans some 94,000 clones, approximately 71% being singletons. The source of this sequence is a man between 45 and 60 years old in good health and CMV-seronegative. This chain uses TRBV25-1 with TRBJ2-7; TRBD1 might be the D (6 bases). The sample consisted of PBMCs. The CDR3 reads CASRQGYEQYV. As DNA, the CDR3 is TGTGCCAGCAGACAGGGCTACGAGCAGTACGTC.